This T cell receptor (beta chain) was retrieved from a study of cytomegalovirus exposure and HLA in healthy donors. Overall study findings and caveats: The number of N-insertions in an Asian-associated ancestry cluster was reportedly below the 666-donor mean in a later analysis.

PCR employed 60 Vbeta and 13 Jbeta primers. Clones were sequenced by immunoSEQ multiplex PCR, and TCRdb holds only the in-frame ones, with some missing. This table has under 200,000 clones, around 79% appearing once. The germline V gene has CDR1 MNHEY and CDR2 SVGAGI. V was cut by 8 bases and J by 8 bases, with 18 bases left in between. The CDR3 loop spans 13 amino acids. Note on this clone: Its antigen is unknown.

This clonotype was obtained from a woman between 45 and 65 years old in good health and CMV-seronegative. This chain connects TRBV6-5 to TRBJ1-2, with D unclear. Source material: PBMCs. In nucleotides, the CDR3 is TGTGCCAGCCGATTAAAAGGAGGCGGGGGCTACACCTTC. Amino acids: CASRLKGGGGYTF.